Many counts were recorded for the clone carrying this T cell receptor (beta chain). MiXCR, applied by TCRdb to the 5' RACE reads, yields one record per CDR3 protein. The sample shows 200,000 to 250,000 distinct CDR3 sequences, about 10% of them seen only once. The source of the sample is a study of identical twins. The germline CDR1 and CDR2 sequences are SGHTA and FQGNSA. V trimming: 3 bases; J trimming: 6 bases; junction bases outside the gene matches: 1. This CDR3 is built from 13 residues. The chain couples TRBV7-2 to TRBJ2-2; TRBD2 aligns across 7 bases. The receptor was derived from a man aged 50 to 60 in good health. Specimen: memory T cells sorted from blood. The CDR3 spells CASSFLAAGELFF. As DNA, the CDR3 is TGTGCCAGCAGCTTTCTAGCGGCCGGGGAGCTGTTTTTT.